A selection of T cell receptor beta chains follows, all from one sample in a study of cytomegalovirus exposure and HLA in healthy donors. Profiled with immunoSEQ multiplex PCR; TCRdb holds only in-frame clones, not every one. The sample has about 90,000 clones; 85% to 90% are singletons. The sequencing input was PBMCs. These receptors originate from a man between 18 and 35 years old in good health and CMV-seronegative. CDR3s include the opening cysteine and the closing phenylalanine or tryptophan. The D gene is left open where the match is weak. The size entry is marked missing in some rows and otherwise reads once, few, many or a size class.

v_call: TRBV18
clone_size: .
d_call: .
j_call: TRBJ1-5
cdr3_nt: TGTGCCAGCTCACGACAGCCCAATCAGCCCCAGCATTTT
cdr3_aa: CASSRQPNQPQHF

v_call: TRBV29-1
clone_size: .
d_call: .
j_call: TRBJ1-4
cdr3_nt: TGCAGCGTTGATGGGGGCCAGGGTACGGGTGAAAAACTGTTTTTT
cdr3_aa: CSVDGGQGTGEKLFF

v_call: TRBV7-9
clone_size: few
d_call: .
j_call: TRBJ1-5
cdr3_nt: TGTGCCAGCAGCTTAGATGATGCAGGGCCTCAGCCCCAGCATTTT
cdr3_aa: CASSLDDAGPQPQHF

v_call: TRBV19
clone_size: few
d_call: .
j_call: TRBJ2-6
cdr3_nt: TGTGCCAGTAGTATTCGCATAGTAGGAGGGGACTCTGGGGCCAACGTCCTGACTTTC
cdr3_aa: CASSIRIVGGDSGANVLTF

v_call: TRBV18
clone_size: .
d_call: .
j_call: TRBJ2-7
cdr3_nt: TGTGCCAGCTCACGGGGCCAGGGGAGCGAGCAGTACTTC
cdr3_aa: CASSRGQGSEQYF

v_call: TRBV9
clone_size: .
d_call: .
j_call: TRBJ1-1
cdr3_nt: TGTGCCAGCAGCCACCGTCTAGGCACTGAAGCTTTCTTT
cdr3_aa: CASSHRLGTEAFF

v_call: TRBV7-2
clone_size: .
d_call: .
j_call: TRBJ2-7
cdr3_nt: TGTGCCAGCAGCTTAGGGGGCGGCTCCTACGAGCAGTACTTC
cdr3_aa: CASSLGGGSYEQYF

v_call: TRBV28
clone_size: once
d_call: TRBD1
j_call: TRBJ2-7
cdr3_nt: TGTGCCAGCAGTTTAACAGGGGGGCTCTCCGAGCAGTACTTC
cdr3_aa: CASSLTGGLSEQYF

v_call: TRBV7-8
clone_size: .
d_call: TRBD2
j_call: TRBJ2-3
cdr3_nt: TGTGCCAGCAGCTTAGAACGGACTAGCGCAGATACGCAGTATTTT
cdr3_aa: CASSLERTSADTQYF

v_call: TRBV19
clone_size: .
d_call: TRBD2
j_call: TRBJ2-3
cdr3_nt: TGTGCCAGTAGCCCCGGGACTACCACTCATACGCAGTATTTT
cdr3_aa: CASSPGTTTHTQYF

v_call: TRBV29-1
clone_size: .
d_call: TRBD1
j_call: TRBJ1-4
cdr3_nt: TGCAGCAACCGGGACAGGGTTAAGAACGAAAATGAAAAACTGTTTTTT
cdr3_aa: CSNRDRVKNENEKLFF

v_call: TRBV7-3
clone_size: .
d_call: .
j_call: TRBJ2-1
cdr3_nt: TGTGCCAGCAGCCCACTCTCGCGGATCAATGAGCAGTTCTTC
cdr3_aa: CASSPLSRINEQFF

v_call: TRBV18
clone_size: .
d_call: TRBD1
j_call: TRBJ1-1
cdr3_nt: TGTGCCAGCTCACCATTTATACCGGGACAGGGACTGAACACTGAAGCTTTCTTT
cdr3_aa: CASSPFIPGQGLNTEAFF

v_call: TRBV5-1
clone_size: .
d_call: .
j_call: TRBJ2-5
cdr3_nt: TGCGCCAGCAGCTTGGCTCGTGGGCTCCGAGAGACCCAGTACTTC
cdr3_aa: CASSLARGLRETQYF

v_call: TRBV18
clone_size: .
d_call: TRBD2
j_call: TRBJ2-1
cdr3_nt: TGTGCCAGCTCACCACCCAGGGGCCCGCAAACTAGCGGGTCTAAGTTCTTC
cdr3_aa: CASSPPRGPQTSGSKFF

v_call: TRBV7-2
clone_size: once
d_call: .
j_call: TRBJ2-7
cdr3_nt: TGTGCCAGCAGCTTAGGGGCCCTAAGTAGCTACGAGCAGTACTTC
cdr3_aa: CASSLGALSSYEQYF

v_call: TRBV5-1
clone_size: .
d_call: .
j_call: TRBJ2-7
cdr3_nt: TGCGCCAGCAGCTTGTCGACATTATCCTACGAGCAGTACTTC
cdr3_aa: CASSLSTLSYEQYF